The subject of this entry is one T cell receptor beta chain. The target antigen is unknown. Together with a sample-barcoded 5' primer, a J-beta primer mix was included in a second PCR lasting roughly 7 to 11 cycles. TCRdb processed the 5' RACE reads anew with MiXCR; each CDR3 protein has one entry. This table has hundreds of thousands of distinct CDR3 sequences, about 53% appearing once. The data belong to a study of blood T cells in healthy people across ages. Study results and caveats: Shifts in expanded clonotypes may have been confounded by donor CMV status, which was unknown.

The V gene's germline CDR1 is MGHRA and CDR2 YSYEKL. This CDR3 comprises 14 residues. V was shortened by 4 bases and J by 6 bases, with 15 bases between the two germline ends. The specimen sequenced was blood. This receptor was taken from a man in his fifties or sixties in good health. The chain uses TRBV4-1 and TRBJ1-2; no firm D call. The CDR3 region is CASSPPPGSHGYTF. CDR3 coding DNA: TGCGCCAGCAGCCCACCTCCGGGGTCCCATGGCTACACCTTC.